Each of the 9 T cell receptor beta chains below was sequenced from the same sample in a study of control samples from healthy donors and cancer patients. Here immunoSEQ multiplex PCR was the method, and the copy in TCRdb shows in-frame clones only, minus some. The data show about 83,000 clones, with roughly 91% seen just once and roughly 18% held by the top ten. Sequencing used blood. These receptors all come from a man in his fifties in good health.

This clone was observed a single time. V is TRBV19 and J is TRBJ2-2; D remains unclear. V was trimmed by 6 bases and J by 6 bases, leaving 5 bases between them. The CDR3 length is 11 residues. Germline lookup yields CDR1 LNHDA and CDR2 SQIVND (reference sequence). The CDR3 DNA is TGTGCCAGTAGATGGTCCGGGGAGCTGTTTTTT. Its translation is CASRWSGELFF.

This clone was counted a single time. This chain uses TRBV4-1 with TRBJ1-5; D remains unclear. This CDR3 contains 15 residues. Germline values: CDR1 MGHRA, CDR2 YSYEKL. The germline V and J ends were trimmed by 0 bases and 1 base, with 7 bases remaining between them. The CDR3 DNA is TGCGCCAGCAGCCAAGACGGAAGAAGCAATCAGCCCCAGCATTTT. This sequence encodes CASSQDGRSNQPQHF.

The gene calls are TRBV7-2 and TRBJ1-1; no clear D. Germline V CDR1 and CDR2: SGHTA, FQGNSA. The length of the CDR3 is 15 residues. V lost 1 base, J lost 9 bases, and 18 bases lay in between. CDR3 residues: CASSLVAGQNGKAFF. The CDR3, as DNA: TGTGCCAGCAGCTTAGTGGCAGGTCAAAATGGGAAAGCTTTCTTT.

This sequence joins TRBV7-8 and TRBJ2-7, with 7 bases that match TRBD1. The CDR3 runs to 13 residues. Trimming cost V 3 bases and J 5 bases; bases outside gene matches: 4. CDR1 is SGHVS, CDR2 FQNEAQ, per germline. The CDR3 DNA follows: TGTGCCAGCAGCTTTTATCAGGGGGACGAGCAGTACTTC. This codes for CASSFYQGDEQYF. The entire variable domain, with the rest obtained from reference TRBV7-8 and TRBJ2-7, is as follows: GAGVSQSPRYKVAKRGQDVALRCDPISGHVSLFWYQQALGQGPEFLTYFQNEAQLDKSGLPSDRFFAERPEGSVSTLKIQRTQQEDSAVYLCASSFYQGDEQYFGPGTRLTVT.

The rearrangement links TRBV6-5 to TRBJ1-5, with D possibly matching TRBD1 (6 bases). Looked up from germline, CDR1 is MNHEY and CDR2 is SVGAGI. Trimming cost V 4 bases and J 2 bases, with 12 bases left between them. The CDR3 has 15 residues. The CDR3 bases are TGTGCCAGCAGTTCAACGACAGGCCGCAATCAGCCCCAGCATTTT. It yields the protein CASSSTTGRNQPQHF.

The CDR3 protein is CASGLNGIYGYTF. CDR3 bases: TGTGCTAGTGGTTTGAATGGGATCTATGGCTACACCTTC. This rearrangement joins TRBV12-5 to TRBJ1-2; unclear D gene. With 2 bases removed from V and 4 bases from J, the gap between germline ends came to 8 bases. Germline values: CDR1 LGHNT, CDR2 FRNRAP. This CDR3 has 13 amino acids. The full variable domain, its missing parts supplied by reference TRBV12-5 and TRBJ1-2, is DARVTQTPRHKVTEMGQEVTMRCQPILGHNTVFWYRQTMMQGLELLAYFRNRAPLDDSGMPKDRFSAEMPDATLATLKIQPSEPRDSAVYFCASGLNGIYGYTFGSGTRLTVV.

The V gene is TRBV6-5, the J gene TRBJ1-6, with D possibly being TRBD1 (6 bases). The V gene's germline CDR1 is MNHEY and CDR2 SVGAGI. The V end was cut by 5 bases, the J end by 7 bases, with 12 bases between. The CDR3 is 14 amino acids. The CDR3 reads CASSLRTVNSPLHF. The CDR3, as DNA: TGTGCCAGCAGTCTCCGGACAGTAAATTCACCCCTCCACTTT.

This sequence joins TRBV5-6 and TRBJ2-3; D unclear. Per germline, CDR1 SGHDT and CDR2 YYEEEE. The CDR3 is 19 residues long. Trimming cost V 0 bases and J 0 bases, with 20 bases left between them. CDR3 DNA sequence: TGTGCCAGCAGCTTGGATTATGGTATCAAGAGCTCTAGCACAGATACGCAGTATTTT. Translated, it gives CASSLDYGIKSSSTDTQYF.

CDR3 region: CASSFTGNTEAFF. CDR3 nucleotide sequence: TGTGCCAGCAGTTTTACAGGTAACACTGAAGCTTTCTTT. The rearrangement joins TRBV6-5 to TRBJ1-1; maybe TRBD1 (5 bases). The length of the CDR3 is 13 residues. V dropped 4 bases and J dropped 2 bases, with 8 bases sitting between them. Germline values: CDR1 MNHEY, CDR2 SVGAGI.